One and the same sample provided the 27 T cell receptor beta chains below, sequenced in a study of Ad26.COV2.S vaccination and SARS-CoV-2 variants. The treatment here: over 15 received Ad26.COV2.S at low or high dose, single or two shots; roughly five received placebo; per-sample allocation not given. Specimens were obtained on day 63 following the first vaccine or placebo injection. The method was immunoSEQ multiplex PCR; TCRdb's version includes in-frame clones alone and lacks a portion of them. The data contain hundreds of thousands of clones, 80% to 90% of them seen just once; the ten biggest clones take up over 1.3%. The sample in question was peripheral blood, obtained in a trial of Ad26.COV2.S vaccine versus placebo. Receptor source: a person between 18 and 65 years old who received the Ad26.COV2.S COVID-19 vaccine or a placebo.

The chain is built from TRBV4-2 and TRBJ1-2; tentatively, D is TRBD1 (5 bases). The CDR3 loop spans 14 amino acids. V was trimmed by 0 bases and J by 6 bases, leaving 11 bases between them. Looked up from germline, CDR1 is LGHNA and CDR2 is YNFKEQ. CDR3 sequence: CASSQDLGRDGYTF. CDR3 DNA sequence: TGTGCCAGCAGCCAAGATCTGGGGCGGGATGGCTACACCTTC.

The chain combines TRBV7-3 with TRBJ1-4, with TRBD1 identical over 7 bases. V gave up 4 bases and J gave up 3 bases; unmatched junction bases: 5. Germline assignment: CDR1 SGHTA and CDR2 FQGTGA. CDR3 length: 15 residues. The CDR3 spells CASSSQQGPNEKLFF. In DNA form, the CDR3 reads TGTGCCAGCAGCTCGCAACAGGGGCCTAATGAAAAACTGTTTTTT.

V gene TRBV5-1 combines with J gene TRBJ2-3; 8 bases map to TRBD1. Per the germline V gene, CDR1 is SGHRS and CDR2 is YFSETQ. The CDR3 consists of 13 residues. V lost 5 bases and J lost 5; bases outside the gene matches: 4. The DNA for the CDR3 is TGCGCCAGCAGTGGACAGGGAGGAGATACGCAGTATTTT. It codes for CASSGQGGDTQYF.

The V call is TRBV2, the J call TRBJ2-6; 7 nucleotides align to TRBD1. CDR1 is SNHLY, CDR2 FYNNEI, per germline. J was trimmed by 0 bases and V by 5 bases; bases with no gene match: 7. The CDR3 spans 17 residues. The chain's CDR3 is CASSYTGAPSGANVLTF. The CDR3 nucleotides are TGTGCCAGCAGTTACACAGGGGCCCCCTCTGGGGCCAACGTCCTGACTTTC.

The gene calls are TRBV27 and TRBJ2-5; 12 bases align to TRBD2. V dropped 4 bases and J dropped 2; count of bases not matched to a gene: 5. The V gene's germline CDR1 is MNHEY and CDR2 SMNVEV (reference sequence). CDR3 length equals 16 residues. The CDR3 sequence: CASSSRLAGEQETQYF. DNA of the CDR3: TGTGCCAGCAGTTCCCGACTAGCGGGGGAACAAGAGACCCAGTACTTC.

A few counts support this clone. This chain uses TRBV6-5 with TRBJ1-1; D is uncertain. CDR1 MNHEY and CDR2 SVGAGI come from the germline V gene. The CDR3 consists of 16 residues. Trimming pared 0 bases from V and 1 base from J, leaving 12 bases between. CDR3 in DNA: TGTGCCAGCAGTTACTCCCCAGGCAGAGGGAACACTGAAGCTTTCTTT. Translation gives CASSYSPGRGNTEAFF.

This chain links TRBV11-3 with TRBJ2-2; 7 bases agree with TRBD2. The CDR3 is made up of 14 amino acids. Trimming removed 5 bases from V and 2 bases from J; junction bases left unmatched: 2. Germline V lookup: CDR1 SGHNT, CDR2 YENEEA. CDR3 DNA sequence: TGTGCCAGCAGCAGGACTAGAAACACCGGGGAGCTGTTTTTT. Translation: CASSRTRNTGELFF.

This clone was recorded a few times. CDR3 coding DNA: TGTGCCAGCAGTTTGGACTACTCCTACGAGCAGTACTTC. It specifies CASSLDYSYEQYF. J is TRBJ2-7 and V is TRBV27, with a tentative D call TRBD2 (6 bases). Germline values: CDR1 MNHEY, CDR2 SMNVEV (reference sequence). V was shortened by 3 bases and J by 0 bases, with 6 bases between the two germline ends. CDR3 length: 13 amino acids.

This chain connects TRBV19 to TRBJ1-5; no reliable D call. V was trimmed by 3 bases and J by 4 bases, leaving 13 bases between them. The length of the CDR3 is 15 residues. Germline values: CDR1 LNHDA, CDR2 SQIVND (reference sequence). The CDR3, as DNA: TGTGCCAGTAGTATCTGGCACAAACTTAATCAGCCCCAGCATTTT. Translated: CASSIWHKLNQPQHF.

This chain uses TRBV6-1 with TRBJ2-2; D may be TRBD2 (6 bases). Trimming removed 1 base from V and 7 bases from J, with 13 bases in between. The germline V gene has CDR1 MNHNS and CDR2 SASEGT. This CDR3 region has 15 residues. Written as DNA, the CDR3 is TGTGCCAGCAGTGAAGGGGAGGTGTGGGGCGGGGAGCTGTTTTTT. This sequence encodes CASSEGEVWGGELFF.

The chain combines TRBV27 with TRBJ1-6, with TRBD1 as a possible D gene (5 bases). Germline V gives CDR1 MNHEY, CDR2 SMNVEV (reference sequence). This CDR3 has 15 residues. V lost 4 bases and J 9 bases, leaving 16 bases between the germline ends. The CDR3 DNA sequence: TGTGCCAGCAGTTGGCTTACGGGGGGGACTTCACCCCTCCACTTT. Protein sequence: CASSWLTGGTSPLHF.

The chain carries TRBV5-1 and TRBJ1-3; D ambiguous. Trimming left V 0 bases short and J 0 bases short, with 7 bases between. Germline V gene sequence: CDR1 SGHRS, CDR2 YFSETQ. CDR3 length: 15 residues. The chain's CDR3 is CASSLGIISGNTIYF. The CDR3 DNA is TGCGCCAGCAGCTTGGGGATCATCTCTGGAAACACCATATATTTT.

The rearrangement uses TRBV7-9 and TRBJ1-2; D gene ambiguous. CDR3 length: 12 amino acids. Germline V CDR1 and CDR2: SEHNR, FQNEAQ (reference sequence). Trimming took 1 base from V and 7 from J, leaving 7 bases between them. The CDR3 loop reads CASSLEEGGYTF. The DNA of the CDR3 is TGTGCCAGCAGCTTAGAGGAGGGTGGCTACACCTTC.

V usage is TRBV19 and J usage is TRBJ2-7, with 7 nucleotides matching TRBD1. The CDR3 has 15 residues. The J segment lost 0 bases and the V segment lost 1 base, leaving 3 bases of the junction unmatched. Germline V gives CDR1 LNHDA, CDR2 SQIVND (reference sequence). CDR3 sequence (DNA): TGTGCCAGTAGTATAGGGGACAGCAGCTCCTACGAGCAGTACTTC. Translating gives CASSIGDSSSYEQYF.

This chain uses TRBV19 with TRBJ1-1; the match to TRBD1 covers 8 bases. The CDR3 totals 14 residues. Germline trimming cut 3 bases from V and 4 bases from J; bases unmatched to any gene: 4. Germline V gene sequence: CDR1 LNHDA, CDR2 SQIVND (reference sequence). The CDR3 region is CASSMDQGATEAFF. CDR3 nucleotide sequence: TGTGCCAGTAGTATGGATCAGGGGGCCACTGAAGCTTTCTTT.

J is TRBJ1-4 and V is TRBV19; D remains ambiguous. V was clipped by 5 bases and J by 2 bases, with 12 bases between them. This CDR3 has 15 amino acids. Per germline, CDR1 LNHDA and CDR2 SQIVND (reference sequence). The CDR3 sequence: CASSGIRPTNEKLFF. CDR3 DNA: TGTGCCAGTAGTGGAATAAGACCGACTAATGAAAAACTGTTTTTT.

This chain links TRBV7-6 with TRBJ2-2; a weak D match, TRBD1 (5 bases). Trimming removed 3 bases at V and 3 bases at J, with 11 bases between. The CDR3 length is 15 residues. The V gene's germline CDR1 is SGHVS and CDR2 FNYEAQ. For the CDR3, the DNA is TGTGCCAGCAGCTTGGGGCCGTCGTACACCGGGGAGCTGTTTTTT. Translating gives CASSLGPSYTGELFF.

The V call is TRBV19, the J call TRBJ2-2; 13 nucleotides agree with TRBD2. V lost 5 bases, J lost 1 base, and 4 bases stayed unmatched. Per germline, CDR1 LNHDA and CDR2 SQIVND (reference sequence). The CDR3 contains 17 residues. This CDR3 is CASSLGLAGVNTGELFF. DNA for the CDR3: TGTGCCAGTAGTCTCGGACTAGCGGGGGTGAACACCGGGGAGCTGTTTTTT.

The gene calls are TRBV5-1 and TRBJ2-3; the match to TRBD2 covers 9 bases. Trimming removed 6 bases from V and 0 bases from J; junction bases left unmatched: 2. This CDR3 spans 14 amino acids. Germline values: CDR1 SGHRS, CDR2 YFSETQ. CDR3 sequence: CASIAGESTDTQYF. The CDR3 region has the DNA TGCGCCAGCATAGCGGGGGAGAGCACAGATACGCAGTATTTT.

The chain combines TRBV9 with TRBJ2-1; 11 nucleotides match TRBD2. The CDR3 is made up of 14 amino acids. Trimming took 4 bases from V and 8 from J; bases not matched to a gene: 5. Germline V gene sequence: CDR1 SGDLS, CDR2 YYNGEE. The CDR3, as DNA: TGTGCCAGCAGCTTATTAGCGGGAGGGTATGAGCAGTTCTTC. This sequence encodes CASSLLAGGYEQFF.

The J gene is TRBJ2-2, the V gene TRBV19, with 11 bases lining up with TRBD1. The germline V gene encodes CDR1 LNHDA and CDR2 SQIVND (reference sequence). V dropped 10 bases and J dropped 6; count of bases not matched to a gene: 10. The CDR3 contains 15 residues. In DNA, the CDR3 is TGTGCCACCACCTTCCCGGGACAGGGGGCCGGGGAGCTGTTTTTT. Amino acids: CATTFPGQGAGELFF.

V usage is TRBV6-5 and J usage is TRBJ2-1; 10 positions match TRBD2. V lost 2 bases to trimming and J lost 4 bases; unmatched junction nucleotides: 5. Germline V gene data show CDR1 as MNHEY and CDR2 as SVGAGI. CDR3 length: 16 amino acids. The CDR3 region has the DNA TGTGCCAGCAGTTACGCTAGCGGGAGTTGGTACAATGAGCAGTTCTTC. This gives the protein CASSYASGSWYNEQFF.

The chain couples TRBV19 to TRBJ1-2; 7 bases match TRBD1. Germline assignment: CDR1 LNHDA and CDR2 SQIVND (reference sequence). The CDR3 contains 12 residues. V lost 6 bases and J lost 7; bases outside the gene matches: 5. CDR3 in amino acids: CASSTGVGGYTF. In DNA, the CDR3 is TGTGCCAGTAGCACAGGGGTGGGTGGCTACACCTTC. Drawing the rest from reference TRBV19 and TRBJ1-2, the complete variable domain is DGGITQSPKYLFRKEGQNVTLSCEQNLNHDAMYWYRQDPGQGLRLIYYSQIVNDFQKGDIAEGYSVSREKKESFPLTVTSAQKNPTAFYLCASSTGVGGYTFGSGTRLTVV.

This chain joins TRBV5-6 and TRBJ2-2; D is tentatively TRBD1 or TRBD2 (5 bases each). The CDR3 has 14 residues. Germline V lookup: CDR1 SGHDT, CDR2 YYEEEE. The germline V and J ends were trimmed by 10 bases and 3 bases, with 16 bases remaining between them. This CDR3 is CASFRGAYTGELFF. The CDR3 nucleotides read TGTGCCTCCTTTAGAGGGGCTTACACCGGGGAGCTGTTTTTT.

Concerning this clone: This specimen includes other DNA sequences encoding the same CDR3. The CDR3, as DNA: TGTGCCAGCAGGAGGGCTTCCGGGGAGCTGTTTTTT. Residues: CASRRASGELFF. This chain uses TRBV6-5 with TRBJ2-2; D perhaps matches TRBD2 (5 bases). Trimming took 6 bases from V and 6 from J, leaving 8 bases between them. This CDR3 spans 12 amino acids. The germline gives CDR1 MNHEY, CDR2 SVGAGI.

The V gene is TRBV30, the J gene TRBJ2-7; no clear D gene. CDR1 and CDR2 from the germline V gene are GTSNPN and SVGIG (reference sequence). The germline V and J ends were trimmed by 4 bases and 3 bases, with 13 bases remaining between them. The length of the CDR3 is 13 residues. In DNA form, the CDR3 reads TGTGCCTGGACTTCCGTCGGAAACTACGAGCAGTACTTC. Its translation: CAWTSVGNYEQYF.

J is TRBJ2-2 and V is TRBV7-3; D perhaps matches TRBD1 (7 bases). This CDR3 has 15 amino acids. V lost 5 bases to trimming and J lost 7 bases, with 17 bases between them. Germline CDR1 is SGHTA and CDR2 is FQGTGA. The CDR3 protein is CASSPFGGGHGELFF. Here the CDR3 DNA reads TGTGCCAGCAGCCCCTTTGGAGGGGGCCACGGGGAGCTGTTTTTT.